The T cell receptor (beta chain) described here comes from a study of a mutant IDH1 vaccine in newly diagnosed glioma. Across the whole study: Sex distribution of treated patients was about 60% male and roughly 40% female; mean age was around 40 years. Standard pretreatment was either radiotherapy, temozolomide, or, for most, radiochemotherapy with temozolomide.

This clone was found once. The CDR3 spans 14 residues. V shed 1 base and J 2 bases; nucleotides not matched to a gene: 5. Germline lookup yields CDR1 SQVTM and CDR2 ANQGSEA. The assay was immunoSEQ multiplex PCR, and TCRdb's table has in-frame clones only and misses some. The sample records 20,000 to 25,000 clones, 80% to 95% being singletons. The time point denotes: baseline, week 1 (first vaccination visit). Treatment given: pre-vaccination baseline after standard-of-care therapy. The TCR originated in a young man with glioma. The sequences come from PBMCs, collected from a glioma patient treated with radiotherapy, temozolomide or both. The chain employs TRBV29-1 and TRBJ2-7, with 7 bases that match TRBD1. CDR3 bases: TGCAGCGTTGAAGCAGCAGGGGGAACCTACGAGCAGTACTTC. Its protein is CSVEAAGGTYEQYF.